One TCR beta chain is described in this entry. Its antigen is unidentified. The data belong to a study of OX40 agonist ivuxolimab in advanced cancers. Data came from immunoSEQ multiplex PCR; TCRdb stores just in-frame clones and leaves some out. The sample shows tens of thousands of clones, roughly 86% of them seen only once. Study results and caveats: Circulating CD4+ and CD8+ T cells showed clonal expansion by week 6 at 0.1 to 3.0 mg/kg.

V dropped 1 base and J dropped 1 base, with 8 bases sitting between them. Looked up from germline, CDR1 is LNHNV and CDR2 is YYDKDF (reference sequence). The CDR3 is 14 residues long. The TCR comes from an adult with an advanced solid tumor such as melanoma, head and neck, liver or kidney cancer. The rearrangement links TRBV15 to TRBJ2-7, with D perhaps TRBD2 (5 bases). This specimen was CD4+ or CD8+ T cells sorted from blood, taken in a trial of the OX40 agonist ivuxolimab. CDR3 nucleotides: TGTGCCACCAGCAGAGCGACGGGATCCTACGAGCAGTACTTC. Its protein product is CATSRATGSYEQYF.